This entry describes one T cell receptor beta chain. As yet, its antigen is unknown. The sample originates from a study of shared clonotypes between healthy human individuals. The assay was run at deep level. Replicate PCRs for sorted subsets used around 200 ng DNA; this equaled around 29,000 T cell genomes. In the authors' methods: ImmunoSEQ output held junction-only sequences without quality scores, so filtering differed. Here immunoSEQ multiplex PCR was the method, and the copy in TCRdb shows in-frame clones only, minus some. The V and J calls and clone size come from that table; D and trimming were worked out from the DNA. The repertoire holds roughly 2 million clones, with roughly 95% as singletons. The germline V gene has CDR1 SGHNT and CDR2 YYREEE (reference sequence). This CDR3 has 16 residues. V lost 3 bases, J lost 0 bases, and 10 bases lay in between. Study observations and caveats: Sorted-subset samples were not fully sequenced, rarefaction indicated.

Sequenced sample: naive CD4+ T cells sorted from blood. Subset defined: CD45RA+ positively selected. The rearrangement joins TRBV5-4 to TRBJ2-6, with D perhaps TRBD1 (6 bases). This sequence was found in a man aged 18 to 35 in good health. The CDR3 loop reads CASSSRGGSGANVLTF. In nucleotides, the CDR3 is TGTGCCAGCAGCTCGCGAGGGGGCTCTGGGGCCAACGTCCTGACTTTC.